The 5 T cell receptor beta chains given below trace back to one sample, sequenced in a study of shared clonotypes between healthy human individuals. Method: immunoSEQ multiplex PCR; TCRdb's copy keeps in-frame clones and lacks some. The sample holds just over 2,000,000 clones, 85% to 95% seen once. Sequencing input: naive CD4+ T cells sorted from blood. Documented subset: CD45RA+ positively selected. The receptors were sampled from a young man in good health.

This clone was counted once. This chain connects TRBV11-2 to TRBJ2-1; a weak D match, TRBD2 (5 bases). CDR1 and CDR2 from the germline V gene are SGHAT and FQNNGV. The CDR3 contains 15 residues. The V and J ends lost 1 base and 3 bases respectively, with 10 bases between them. In DNA, the CDR3 is TGTGCCAGCAGCTTAGCGGGCGGGCACTACAATGAGCAGTTCTTC. This gives the protein CASSLAGGHYNEQFF.

The chain joins TRBV6-5 to TRBJ1-5, with no clear D. This CDR3 has 13 amino acids. Trimming shortened V by 2 bases and J by 4 bases, and 6 bases separated the two germline ends. Per germline, CDR1 MNHEY and CDR2 SVGAGI. The CDR3 region has the DNA TGTGCCAGCAGTTACCTACCGAATCAGCCCCAGCATTTT. Translated, it gives CASSYLPNQPQHF.

The chain joins TRBV5-1 to TRBJ2-5, with D uncertain. This CDR3 is 14 amino acids long. Germline-derived CDR1 and CDR2 are SGHRS and YFSETQ. Trimming took 6 bases from V and 4 from J, leaving 16 bases between them. CDR3 sequence: CASTPVAGGETQYF. In nucleotides, the CDR3 is TGCGCCAGCACCCCCGTGGCTGGCGGAGAGACCCAGTACTTC. Using reference TRBV5-1 and TRBJ2-5 for the parts outside the CDR3, the full variable domain is KAGVTQTPRYLIKTRGQQVTLSCSPISGHRSVSWYQQTPGQGLQFLFEYFSETQRNKGNFPGRFSGRQFSNSRSEMNVSTLELGDSALYLCASTPVAGGETQYFGPGTRLLVL.

Concerning this clone itself: The sample carries other DNA sequences with the same CDR3. This chain uses TRBV18 with TRBJ1-1; D not certain. V lost 2 bases to trimming and J lost 1 base, with 5 bases between them. The CDR3 has 13 amino acids. Germline values: CDR1 KGHSH, CDR2 LQKENI. The DNA for the CDR3 is TGTGCCAGCTCACCATCAGAGAACACTGAAGCTTTCTTT. Encoded protein: CASSPSENTEAFF.

The chain uses TRBV18 and TRBJ2-7, with TRBD1 as a possible D gene (6 bases). Trimming removed 4 bases from V and 2 bases from J, with 12 bases in between. From germline, CDR1 is KGHSH and CDR2 LQKENI. CDR3 length: 14 residues. This CDR3 reads CASSRGDTTYEQYF. For the CDR3, the DNA is TGTGCCAGCTCACGAGGGGACACCACCTACGAGCAGTACTTC.